The 27 T cell receptor beta chains below all came from one sample that was sequenced in a study of technical replicates of blood from a few donors. Libraries were prepared by immunoSEQ multiplex PCR; TCRdb keeps only in-frame clonotypes and omits some of them. The table lists under 85,000 clones, about nine tenths of them singletons. Sequenced: T cells isolated from PBMCs. These receptors all come from a human donor in good health. Some clones in this sample may be carry-over from other donors' samples.

The gene calls are TRBV30 and TRBJ2-1; 9 bases are a match to TRBD1. Trimming cost V 6 bases and J 6 bases; bases outside gene matches: 9. The CDR3 runs 14 residues. CDR1 is GTSNPN, CDR2 SVGIG, per germline (reference sequence). The CDR3: CACQGQGGSNEQFF. The CDR3 coding sequence is TGTGCCTGCCAGGGACAGGGTGGTTCCAATGAGCAGTTCTTC. Full variable domain (missing parts from reference TRBV30 and TRBJ2-1): SQTIHQWPATLVQPVGSPLSLECTVEGTSNPNLYWYRQAAGRGLQLLFYSVGIGQISSEVPQNLSASRPQDRQFILSSKKLLLSDSGFYLCACQGQGGSNEQFFGPGTRLTVL.

The rearrangement uses TRBV6-5 and TRBJ2-7, with a possible D match to TRBD2 (5 bases). The V and J ends lost 8 bases and 5 bases respectively, with 22 bases between them. This CDR3 region has 15 residues. Germline assignment: CDR1 MNHEY and CDR2 SVGAGI. DNA of the CDR3: TGTGCCAGCTCGAGGGTCCCAGGAAACCCCCACGAGCAGTACTTC. Translated: CASSRVPGNPHEQYF.

The rearrangement uses TRBV7-2 and TRBJ2-2; no firm D call. V was clipped by 4 bases and J by 3 bases, with 15 bases between them. CDR1 and CDR2 (germline): SGHTA, FQGNSA. The CDR3 is 16 residues long. CDR3 nucleotide sequence: TGTGCCAGCAGCTCATCACCCCGAGGTTACACCGGGGAGCTGTTTTTT. This encodes CASSSSPRGYTGELFF. Variable domain in full (rest from reference TRBV7-2 and TRBJ2-2): GAGVSQSPSNKVTEKGKDVELRCDPISGHTALYWYRQSLGQGLEFLIYFQGNSAPDKSGLPSDRFSAERTGGSVSTLTIQRTQQEDSAVYLCASSSSPRGYTGELFFGEGSRLTVL.

This clone was observed a single time. The chain combines TRBV18 with TRBJ2-7; D not certain. The CDR3 totals 14 residues. The V and J ends lost 3 bases and 4 bases respectively, with 13 bases between them. In germline, CDR1 is KGHSH, CDR2 LQKENI. The chain's CDR3 is CASSPSGTTYEQYF. CDR3 nucleotide sequence: TGTGCCAGCTCACCTTCGGGTACAACGTACGAGCAGTACTTC.

V is TRBV29-1 and J is TRBJ2-2; D perhaps matches TRBD1 (6 bases). CDR3 length: 14 residues. Looked up from germline, CDR1 is SQVTM and CDR2 is ANQGSEA. The V gene lost 4 bases and the J gene lost 2 bases, with 11 bases spanning the gap. For the CDR3, the DNA is TGCAGCGTTGGGACGGGACATAACACCGGGGAGCTGTTTTTT. Protein product: CSVGTGHNTGELFF.

The chain recombines TRBV9 with TRBJ2-2; no reliable D call. The CDR3 is 15 amino acids. Trimming took off 4 bases at V and 7 bases at J, with 17 bases between the two ends. CDR1 is SGDLS and CDR2 is YYNGEE in the germline V gene. CDR3 amino acids: CASSPTVLPGGELFF. The CDR3 DNA is TGTGCCAGCAGCCCCACAGTTCTCCCCGGCGGGGAGCTGTTTTTT.

This clone was seen more than once but under ten times. The chain combines TRBV10-1 with TRBJ1-5; no clear D. Germline V gene data show CDR1 as WNHNN and CDR2 as SYGVQD (reference sequence). Trimming removed 4 bases from V and 5 bases from J, with 6 bases in between. The CDR3 spans 12 residues. CDR3 protein: CASSVPDQPQHF. The CDR3 DNA is TGCGCCAGCAGTGTTCCGGATCAGCCCCAGCATTTT.

Only one count was recorded for this clone. The rearrangement links TRBV7-2 to TRBJ2-1; tentatively, D is TRBD1 (6 bases). This CDR3 comprises 15 residues. Trimming shortened V by 1 base and J by 5 bases, and 12 bases separated the two germline ends. Germline loops: CDR1 SGHTA, CDR2 FQGNSA. For the CDR3, the DNA is TGTGCCAGCAGCTTAGGTCGCAGGGGCAACAATGAGCAGTTCTTC. Translating gives CASSLGRRGNNEQFF.

The chain combines TRBV27 with TRBJ1-5, with D possibly matching TRBD1 (5 bases). CDR3 length: 13 residues. CDR1 and CDR2 (germline): MNHEY, SMNVEV (reference sequence). Trimming removed 5 bases from V and 6 bases from J, with 11 bases in between. In DNA, the CDR3 is TGTGCCAGCAGTGTAGGGGAAGCTCAGCCCCAGCATTTT. It encodes CASSVGEAQPQHF.

This chain joins TRBV30 and TRBJ1-1; maybe TRBD1 (6 bases). Trimming stripped 3 bases from V and 4 bases from J, with 12 bases between. This CDR3 contains 13 residues. In germline, CDR1 is GTSNPN, CDR2 SVGIG (reference sequence). CDR3 loop: CAWRDSHLTEAFF. CDR3 nucleotide sequence: TGTGCCTGGAGGGACAGCCATCTCACTGAAGCTTTCTTT.

This sequence joins TRBV5-1 and TRBJ2-1; TRBD2 agrees at 7 bases. CDR1 is SGHRS and CDR2 is YFSETQ in the germline V gene. V gave up 4 bases and J gave up 3 bases; unmatched junction bases: 10. This CDR3 region has 16 residues. This CDR3 is CASSLASGKGYNEQFF. The DNA of the CDR3 is TGCGCCAGCAGCCTAGCGAGCGGGAAAGGCTACAATGAGCAGTTCTTC.

This chain joins TRBV5-1 and TRBJ2-7, with TRBD2 matching 11 bases. Trimming took 5 bases from V and 6 from J; bases not matched to a gene: 10. The CDR3 length is 15 residues. The germline gives CDR1 SGHRS, CDR2 YFSETQ. CDR3 nucleotide sequence: TGCGCCAGCAGAAGGGCGGGACTAGCGGCCACCGAGCAGTACTTC. Translated, it gives CASRRAGLAATEQYF.

This rearrangement joins TRBV10-1 to TRBJ1-2; D might be TRBD1 (5 bases). V was pared by 0 bases and J by 7 bases, with 12 bases between. The CDR3 length is 14 residues. Germline CDR1 and CDR2: WNHNN and SYGVQD (reference sequence). The CDR3 loop reads CASSESSREGGYTF. The CDR3 nucleotides read TGCGCCAGCAGTGAGTCGAGCAGGGAAGGTGGCTACACCTTC.

The chain uses TRBV5-1 and TRBJ2-7, with TRBD1 as a possible D gene (6 bases). This CDR3 region has 14 residues. The V and J ends lost 7 bases and 2 bases respectively, with 16 bases between them. Per germline, CDR1 SGHRS and CDR2 YFSETQ. CDR3: CASCYGTNAYEQYF. CDR3 bases: TGCGCCAGCTGTTACGGGACAAACGCCTACGAGCAGTACTTC.

The chain combines TRBV2 with TRBJ2-1, with TRBD2 identical over 9 bases. Per the germline V gene, CDR1 is SNHLY and CDR2 is FYNNEI. After removal of 10 bases from V and 7 bases from J, the junction contained 20 bases not matched to a gene. The CDR3 has 17 residues. CDR3 nucleotides: TGTGCCACTTACGGGAGTCCTGTCGGGCTAGCGGGGAATGAGCAGTTCTTC. It translates to CATYGSPVGLAGNEQFF.

V and J are TRBV21-1 and TRBJ2-1; the table's D call TRBD1 went unverified against the DNA. TRBV21-1 is designated a pseudogene. The CDR3 contains 16 residues. The CDR3 DNA reads TGTGCCAGCAGCAAAGTTAGGACAGGGGGCTACAATGAGCAGTTCTTC. Amino acids: CASSKVRTGGYNEQFF.

The CDR3 sequence is CASSLGRGGTDTQYF. In DNA, the CDR3 is TGTGCCAGCAGCTTAGGAAGGGGCGGAACAGATACGCAGTATTTT. The chain joins TRBV7-2 to TRBJ2-3; D is possibly TRBD1 (5 bases). This CDR3 has 15 residues. Germline assignment: CDR1 SGHTA and CDR2 FQGNSA. V was cut by 1 base and J by 3 bases, with 11 bases left in between.

The CDR3 coding sequence is TGTGCCAGCAGCTTAGTTCAGGGGCCCAATCAGCCCCAGCATTTT. The encoded protein is CASSLVQGPNQPQHF. The rearrangement joins TRBV7-2 to TRBJ1-5; D is possibly TRBD1 (6 bases). Germline V gives CDR1 SGHTA, CDR2 FQGNSA. The CDR3 is made up of 15 amino acids. Deletions cut 1 base from V and 3 bases from J, with 10 bases between. Together with reference TRBV7-2 and TRBJ1-5, the CDR3 gives the full variable domain: GAGVSQSPSNKVTEKGKDVELRCDPISGHTALYWYRQSLGQGLEFLIYFQGNSAPDKSGLPSDRFSAERTGGSVSTLTIQRTQQEDSAVYLCASSLVQGPNQPQHFGDGTRLSIL.

This chain links TRBV6-5 with TRBJ1-1; 9 nucleotides align to TRBD1. From germline, CDR1 is MNHEY and CDR2 SVGAGI. CDR3 length: 16 residues. V shed 2 bases and J 7 bases; nucleotides not matched to a gene: 11. DNA for the CDR3: TGTGCCAGCAGTTACGGACTCCAGGGACAGGGTATTGAAGCTTTCTTT. This encodes CASSYGLQGQGIEAFF.

This sequence joins TRBV18 and TRBJ2-1; 7 bases are shared with TRBD1. This CDR3 region has 16 residues. Losses at the gene ends were 1 base for V and 5 bases for J; bases not matched to a gene: 8. Germline CDR1 and CDR2: KGHSH and LQKENI. The CDR3 sequence is CASSPLGTARNNEQFF. In nucleotides, the CDR3 is TGTGCCAGCTCACCACTCGGGACAGCAAGGAACAATGAGCAGTTCTTC.

As regards this clone: The sample has other DNA sequences that encode this CDR3 too. V usage is TRBV5-1 and J usage is TRBJ2-7; TRBD1 matches 9 bases. CDR3 size: 14 residues. Germline CDR1 and CDR2: SGHRS and YFSETQ. With 0 bases clipped from V and 3 bases from J, the junction kept 1 base outside the gene matches. The CDR3 loop is CASSLVGQGYEQYF. CDR3 coding DNA: TGCGCCAGCAGCTTGGTGGGACAGGGCTACGAGCAGTACTTC. Full variable domain (outside the CDR3, taken from reference TRBV5-1 and TRBJ2-7): KAGVTQTPRYLIKTRGQQVTLSCSPISGHRSVSWYQQTPGQGLQFLFEYFSETQRNKGNFPGRFSGRQFSNSRSEMNVSTLELGDSALYLCASSLVGQGYEQYFGPGTRLTVT.

The chain combines TRBV4-3 with TRBJ1-1; 7 nucleotides line up with TRBD1. This CDR3 has 15 residues. The V gene's germline CDR1 is LGHNA and CDR2 YSLEER. J gave up 4 bases and V 1 base, and 6 bases lay outside the gene matches. The CDR3 reads CASSQVWAGGTEAFF. CDR3 bases: TGCGCCAGCAGCCAAGTCTGGGCAGGGGGCACTGAAGCTTTCTTT.

V usage is TRBV6-1 and J usage is TRBJ2-2, with 11 bases fitting TRBD2. CDR3 length: 15 residues. V lost 9 bases to trimming and J lost 4 bases; unmatched junction nucleotides: 7. From germline, CDR1 is MNHNS and CDR2 SASEGT. CDR3 sequence: CASLTSGRGTGELFF. CDR3 in DNA: TGTGCCAGTTTAACTAGCGGGAGAGGCACCGGGGAGCTGTTTTTT.

The gene calls are TRBV7-9 and TRBJ2-1, with 10 nucleotides matching TRBD2. The ends lost 6 bases at V and 5 bases at J; junction bases unmatched: 7. This CDR3 has 15 amino acids. CDR1 is SEHNR, CDR2 FQNEAQ, per germline (reference sequence). The CDR3 bases are TGTGCCAGCAGGGCTAGCGGGAGTACCCACAATGAGCAGTTCTTC. Its protein is CASRASGSTHNEQFF.

This clone appeared a few times. The chain has TRBV30 and TRBJ2-2; 9 bases match TRBD2. This CDR3 spans 16 amino acids. Trimming took 4 bases from V and 4 from J; bases not matched to a gene: 10. Germline CDR1 reads GTSNPN; CDR2 reads SVGIG (reference sequence). The CDR3 coding sequence is TGTGCCTGGATAGGGGTAGCGGGAGTAAGCACCGGGGAGCTGTTTTTT. Translated, it gives CAWIGVAGVSTGELFF.

The V gene is TRBV25-1, the J gene TRBJ2-3, with 9 bases identical to TRBD2. V lost 1 base and J lost 4; bases outside the gene matches: 3. The germline V gene has CDR1 MGHDK and CDR2 SYGVNS. The CDR3 has 15 amino acids. CDR3 nucleotides: TGTGCCAGCAGTGAATCTAGCGGGGAACCAGATACGCAGTATTTT. Its protein is CASSESSGEPDTQYF. Full variable domain (rest looked up from reference TRBV25-1 and TRBJ2-3): EADIYQTPRYLVIGTGKKITLECSQTMGHDKMYWYQQDPGMELHLIHYSYGVNSTEKGDLSSESTVSRIRTEHFPLTLESARPSHTSQYLCASSESSGEPDTQYFGPGTRLTVL.

The rearrangement joins TRBV6-1 to TRBJ1-2; 9 nucleotides align to TRBD1. CDR3 size: 14 residues. J gave up 4 bases and V 7 bases, and 7 bases lay outside the gene matches. Germline CDR1 reads MNHNS; CDR2 reads SASEGT. This CDR3 reads CASTRDRVIYGYTF. The CDR3 DNA follows: TGTGCCAGCACTAGGGACAGGGTAATCTATGGCTACACCTTC.